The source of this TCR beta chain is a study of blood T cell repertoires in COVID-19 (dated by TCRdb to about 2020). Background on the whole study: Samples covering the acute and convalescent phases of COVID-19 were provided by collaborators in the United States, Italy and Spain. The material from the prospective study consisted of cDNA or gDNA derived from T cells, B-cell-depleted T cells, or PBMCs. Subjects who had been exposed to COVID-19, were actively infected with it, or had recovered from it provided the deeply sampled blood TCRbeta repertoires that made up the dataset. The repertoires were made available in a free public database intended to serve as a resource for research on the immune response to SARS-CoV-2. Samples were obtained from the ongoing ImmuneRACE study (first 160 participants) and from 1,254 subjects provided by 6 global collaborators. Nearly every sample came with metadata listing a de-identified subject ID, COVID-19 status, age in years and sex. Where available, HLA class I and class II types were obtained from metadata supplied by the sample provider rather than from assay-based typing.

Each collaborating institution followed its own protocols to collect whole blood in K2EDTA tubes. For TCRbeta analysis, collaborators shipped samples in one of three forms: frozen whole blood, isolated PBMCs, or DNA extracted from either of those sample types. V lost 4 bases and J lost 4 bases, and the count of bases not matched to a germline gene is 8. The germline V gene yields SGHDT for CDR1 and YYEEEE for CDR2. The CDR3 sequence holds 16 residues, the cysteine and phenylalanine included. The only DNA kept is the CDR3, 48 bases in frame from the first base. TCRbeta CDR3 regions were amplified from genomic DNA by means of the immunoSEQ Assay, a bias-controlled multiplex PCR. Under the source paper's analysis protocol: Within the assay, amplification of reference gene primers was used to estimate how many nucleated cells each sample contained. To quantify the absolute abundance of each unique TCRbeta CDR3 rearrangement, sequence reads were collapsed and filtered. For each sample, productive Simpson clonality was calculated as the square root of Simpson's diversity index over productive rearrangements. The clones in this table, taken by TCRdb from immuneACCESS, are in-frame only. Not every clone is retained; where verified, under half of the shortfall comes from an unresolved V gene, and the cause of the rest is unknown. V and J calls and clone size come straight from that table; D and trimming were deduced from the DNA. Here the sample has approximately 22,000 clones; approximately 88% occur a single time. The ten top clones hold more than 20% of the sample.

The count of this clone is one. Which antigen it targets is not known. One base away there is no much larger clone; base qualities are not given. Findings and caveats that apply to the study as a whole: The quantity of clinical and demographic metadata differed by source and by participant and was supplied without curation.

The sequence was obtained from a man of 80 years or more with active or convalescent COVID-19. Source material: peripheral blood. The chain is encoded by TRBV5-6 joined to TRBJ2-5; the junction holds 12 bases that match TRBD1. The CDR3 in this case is CASSLPGQGALETQYF. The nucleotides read TGTGCCAGCAGCCTCCCGGGACAGGGGGCTTTAGAGACCCAGTACTTC.